A single sample gave rise to the 9 T cell receptor beta chains below, sequenced in a study of human T cells and chemical hapten exposure (dated by TCRdb to the early 2020s). Reading the label with the study, this specimen's time point is: patch test 1, 2 weeks after DPC sensitization. Read against the paper, the sample's treatment or condition label means: therapeutic diphenylcyclopropenone sensitization with weekly scalp DPC. The library was prepared using RACE. These reads were obtained on a NextSeq 500. TCRdb handled the public reads itself, with Q25 trimming in fastp and clone calling in MiXCR, and kept productive beta chains. Here each entry gathers all rows of one CDR3 protein and keeps the most common genes and DNA. The sample table holds some 200,000 distinct CDR3 sequences, of which more than 20% were seen once. The ten largest make up under 7% of the sample. This material consisted of whole blood, taken in connection with sensitization to the hapten diphenylcyclopropenone (DPC). These receptors were obtained from a woman aged 45-60 years with alopecia areata. Some clones in this sample may be carry-over from other donors' samples.

The V gene is TRBV6-1, the J gene TRBJ2-1; TRBD2 agrees at 13 bases. In germline, CDR1 is MNHNS, CDR2 SASEGT. J gave up 7 bases and V 1 base, and 4 bases lay outside the gene matches. The CDR3 spans 16 residues. The CDR3: CASSEGLAGGRNEQFF. CDR3 DNA sequence: TGTGCCAGCAGTGAAGGACTAGCGGGAGGTAGGAATGAGCAGTTCTTC.

V and J are TRBV5-1 and TRBJ2-3; TRBD2 matches at 11 bases. Germline-derived CDR1 and CDR2 are SGHRS and YFSETQ. The CDR3 extends over 14 amino acids. The J segment lost 4 bases and the V segment lost 5 bases, leaving 3 bases of the junction unmatched. The CDR3, as DNA: TGCGCCAGCAGACTAGCGGGAGAGGCAGATACGCAGTATTTT. Residues: CASRLAGEADTQYF.

This clonotype was counted between two and nine times. The rearrangement joins TRBV7-9 to TRBJ1-6; D is uncertain. CDR1 is SEHNR and CDR2 is FQNEAQ in the germline V gene (reference sequence). This CDR3 is built from 13 residues. Trimming removed 4 bases at V and 8 bases at J, with 9 bases between. As DNA, the CDR3 is TGTGCCAGCAGCTCATTAGGTGATTCACCCCTCCACTTT. Translating it yields CASSSLGDSPLHF.

This clonotype was seen a few times. The chain recombines TRBV27 with TRBJ2-1; D perhaps matches TRBD1 (5 bases). Germline V gives CDR1 MNHEY, CDR2 SMNVEV (reference sequence). V lost 6 bases and J lost 6, with 15 bases in between. The CDR3 has 14 residues. The CDR3 DNA reads as TGTGCCAGCAGCCTAGATGGCAGGGTCAATGAGCAGTTCTTC. Its translation is CASSLDGRVNEQFF.

The chain has TRBV20-1 and TRBJ2-5; D uncertain. Germline values: CDR1 DFQATT, CDR2 SNEGSKA (reference sequence). The CDR3 covers 13 residues. Trimming shortened V by 6 bases and J by 1 base, and 12 bases separated the two germline ends. CDR3 protein: CSALRRFQETQYF. In DNA, the CDR3 is TGCAGTGCCCTCCGACGTTTCCAAGAGACCCAGTACTTC.

The chain has TRBV20-1 and TRBJ1-2; D uncertain. This CDR3 contains 12 residues. CDR1 DFQATT and CDR2 SNEGSKA come from the germline V gene (reference sequence). V was pared by 5 bases and J by 2 bases, with 9 bases between. The CDR3, as DNA: TGCAGTGCTTTTATTGGGAACTATGGCTACACCTTC. Translated, it gives CSAFIGNYGYTF.

V usage is TRBV29-1 and J usage is TRBJ2-2, with D perhaps TRBD2 (6 bases). Trimming took off 5 bases at V and 5 bases at J, with 12 bases between the two ends. The CDR3 loop spans 13 amino acids. CDR1 and CDR2 (germline): SQVTM, ANQGSEA. The CDR3 bases are TGCAGCGTTCGGGAGCGGAGAACCGGGGAGCTGTTTTTT. Its protein is CSVRERRTGELFF.

This chain uses TRBV2 with TRBJ2-4; a possible D gene is TRBD1 (6 bases). Trimming removed 4 bases from V and 0 bases from J, with 10 bases in between. Germline values: CDR1 SNHLY, CDR2 FYNNEI. The CDR3 loop spans 15 amino acids. CDR3 sequence (DNA): TGTGCCAGCAGTGCAGAACAGGGAGCCAAAAACATTCAGTACTTC. It codes for CASSAEQGAKNIQYF. Drawing the rest from reference TRBV2 and TRBJ2-4, the complete variable domain is EPEVTQTPSHQVTQMGQEVILRCVPISNHLYFYWYRQILGQKVEFLVSFYNNEISEKSEIFDDQFSVERPDGSNFTLKIRSTKLEDSAMYFCASSAEQGAKNIQYFGAGTRLSVL.

The J gene is TRBJ2-1, the V gene TRBV6-4; the match to TRBD2 covers 10 bases. With 5 bases clipped from V and 4 bases from J, the junction kept 2 bases outside the gene matches. This CDR3 is built from 14 residues. The germline V gene encodes CDR1 MRHNA and CDR2 SNTAGT. The CDR3 sequence: CASSPTSGYNEQFF. The CDR3 nucleotides are TGTGCCAGCAGTCCGACTAGCGGGTACAATGAGCAGTTCTTC.